Presented here are 30 T cell receptor beta chains from one specimen sequenced in a study of blood T cell repertoires in COVID-19. The data were produced by immunoSEQ multiplex PCR, yet TCRdb's version contains in-frame clones alone and is incomplete. The data contain roughly 250,000 clones, over 80% of them singletons. The sequenced sample consisted of PBMCs or T cells enriched from blood (not recorded which). The receptors here all came from a man aged 45-65 years who had been exposed to COVID-19.

This rearrangement joins TRBV5-1 to TRBJ2-7; D is possibly TRBD1 (5 bases). Germline V lookup: CDR1 SGHRS, CDR2 YFSETQ. V shed 1 base and J shed 2 bases, with 7 bases lying between them. CDR3 length: 13 residues. This CDR3 reads CASSLQGAYEQYF. The DNA for the CDR3 is TGCGCCAGCAGCTTGCAGGGCGCCTACGAGCAGTACTTC.

Comments on this clone: At the DNA level, this CDR3 is encoded by other sequences in the same sample as well. This chain links TRBV28 with TRBJ1-5; no reliable D call. Trimming left V 5 bases short and J 4 bases short, with 3 bases between. Germline V gene data show CDR1 as MDHEN and CDR2 as SYDVKM. The CDR3 consists of 11 residues. CDR3 in amino acids: CASSLNQPQHF. The CDR3 DNA reads TGTGCCAGCAGTCTTAATCAGCCCCAGCATTTT.

The V and J genes are TRBV5-1 and TRBJ2-5; TRBD1 agrees at 9 bases. V shed 4 bases, J shed 6 bases, and the junction held 7 bases outside the gene matches. The V gene's germline CDR1 is SGHRS and CDR2 YFSETQ. CDR3 size: 14 residues. The CDR3 is CASSVTGTGKTQYF. Written as DNA, the CDR3 is TGCGCCAGCAGCGTCACCGGGACAGGGAAGACCCAGTACTTC. The full variable domain, with the rest looked up from reference TRBV5-1 and TRBJ2-5, is KAGVTQTPRYLIKTRGQQVTLSCSPISGHRSVSWYQQTPGQGLQFLFEYFSETQRNKGNFPGRFSGRQFSNSRSEMNVSTLELGDSALYLCASSVTGTGKTQYFGPGTRLLVL.

The gene calls are TRBV19 and TRBJ1-1, with TRBD1 matching 8 bases. CDR1 is LNHDA, CDR2 SQIVND, per germline (reference sequence). V gave up 9 bases and J gave up 5 bases; unmatched junction bases: 14. This CDR3 spans 15 amino acids. The CDR3 is CASRTDRASGTEAFF. As DNA, the CDR3 is TGTGCCAGCAGAACGGACAGGGCTTCCGGGACTGAAGCTTTCTTT.

The chain couples TRBV28 to TRBJ1-2; TRBD1 matches at 8 bases. Trimming removed 5 bases from V and 5 bases from J; junction bases left unmatched: 7. Germline CDR1 and CDR2: MDHEN and SYDVKM. This CDR3 is built from 14 residues. The chain's CDR3 is CASSLTGGDYGYTF. CDR3 DNA sequence: TGTGCCAGCAGTCTTACAGGGGGGGATTATGGCTACACCTTC.

This chain connects TRBV5-1 to TRBJ2-2; D not resolved. The CDR3 contains 13 residues. Germline-derived CDR1 and CDR2 are SGHRS and YFSETQ. Trimming pared 0 bases from V and 5 bases from J, leaving 5 bases between. The CDR3 reads CASSLERTGELFF. CDR3 sequence (DNA): TGCGCCAGCAGCTTGGAGAGGACCGGGGAGCTGTTTTTT.

The chain couples TRBV5-1 to TRBJ2-5; 7 nucleotides align to TRBD1. The CDR3 has 13 amino acids. Per germline, CDR1 SGHRS and CDR2 YFSETQ. V trimming: 0 bases; J trimming: 9 bases; junction bases outside the gene matches: 5. As DNA, the CDR3 is TGCGCCAGCAGCTTGGGGGACAGCAGGTCCCAGTACTTC. It is translated as CASSLGDSRSQYF.

J is TRBJ2-1 and V is TRBV29-1, with 9 bases matching TRBD1. With 3 bases clipped from V and 3 bases from J, the junction kept 6 bases outside the gene matches. This CDR3 is 15 amino acids long. Germline V lookup: CDR1 SQVTM, CDR2 ANQGSEA. The CDR3 here is CSVEGRTGVYNEQFF. The DNA for the CDR3 is TGCAGCGTTGAGGGGAGGACAGGGGTCTACAATGAGCAGTTCTTC.

The chain carries TRBV6-4 and TRBJ1-1, with TRBD1 as a possible D gene (6 bases). Germline loops: CDR1 MRHNA, CDR2 SNTAGT. CDR3 length: 13 residues. With 5 bases removed from V and 1 base from J, the gap between germline ends came to 8 bases. This CDR3 reads CASSRQANTEAFF. The CDR3 DNA reads as TGTGCCAGCAGTCGACAGGCGAACACTGAAGCTTTCTTT.

This chain connects TRBV2 to TRBJ2-1; 11 bases line up with TRBD2. The V gene end was trimmed by 6 bases and the J gene end by 3 bases; junction bases not matched to a gene: 7. CDR1 SNHLY and CDR2 FYNNEI come from the germline V gene. The CDR3 consists of 16 residues. The CDR3 DNA reads TGTGCCAGCAGGTTTCGGACTAGCGGGCTCTACAATGAGCAGTTCTTC. It encodes CASRFRTSGLYNEQFF.

The chain joins TRBV5-1 to TRBJ2-3; 9 bases align to TRBD1. Per germline, CDR1 SGHRS and CDR2 YFSETQ. The CDR3 is 16 residues long. Losses at the gene ends were 4 bases for V and 0 bases for J; bases not matched to a gene: 6. This CDR3 reads CASSITGGRSTDTQYF. For the CDR3, the DNA is TGCGCCAGCAGCATTACAGGGGGCAGAAGCACAGATACGCAGTATTTT.

This chain uses TRBV7-2 with TRBJ1-3; 10 bases align to TRBD1. This CDR3 has 19 residues. The trim removed 5 bases at V and 0 bases at J, leaving 13 bases unmatched. CDR1 SGHTA and CDR2 FQGNSA come from the germline V gene. The CDR3 DNA reads as TGTGCCAGCAGCATACTACCGGGACAGGGGTATAGCTCTGGAAACACCATATATTTT. This encodes CASSILPGQGYSSGNTIYF.

The chain has TRBV4-2 and TRBJ2-7; perhaps TRBD2 as D (6 bases). Germline-derived CDR1 and CDR2 are LGHNA and YNFKEQ. This CDR3 has 17 residues. Trimming removed 4 bases at V and 12 bases at J, with 31 bases between. The CDR3 is CASSPRLLAIGLCKGYF. The CDR3 nucleotides are TGTGCCAGCAGCCCCCGGCTACTAGCAATCGGACTCTGCAAAGGGTACTTC.

A few counts support this clone. The chain recombines TRBV10-3 with TRBJ1-1, with TRBD1 matching over 7 bases. The ends lost 3 bases at V and 5 bases at J; junction bases unmatched: 9. The CDR3 extends over 15 amino acids. Germline V gives CDR1 ENHRY, CDR2 SYGVKD. This CDR3 is CAISEQQGWGTEAFF. CDR3 coding DNA: TGTGCCATCAGTGAACAACAGGGGTGGGGGACTGAAGCTTTCTTT.

The J gene is TRBJ2-1, the V gene TRBV5-6, with 7 nucleotides matching TRBD2. Germline V gene lookup returns CDR1 SGHDT and CDR2 YYEEEE. The CDR3 runs 15 residues. Losses at the gene ends were 0 bases for V and 0 bases for J; bases not matched to a gene: 0. DNA of the CDR3: TGTGCCAGCAGCTTGGGGGAGGGCTCCTACAATGAGCAGTTCTTC. The encoded protein is CASSLGEGSYNEQFF.

The chain is built from TRBV27 and TRBJ1-2; no reliable D call. The germline CDR1 and CDR2 sequences are MNHEY and SMNVEV (reference sequence). CDR3 length: 13 amino acids. Trimming stripped 5 bases from V and 8 bases from J, with 15 bases between. This CDR3 is CASSQAYPVGYTF. DNA for the CDR3: TGTGCCAGCAGTCAAGCCTACCCGGTAGGCTACACCTTC.

This chain connects TRBV5-6 to TRBJ1-1; weak D call: TRBD1 (6 bases). The CDR3 totals 16 residues. Germline V gene data show CDR1 as SGHDT and CDR2 as YYEEEE. V lost 0 bases and J lost 0, with 12 bases in between. The CDR3, as DNA: TGTGCCAGCAGCTTGGCCGTCGGACAGCTGAACACTGAAGCTTTCTTT. This codes for CASSLAVGQLNTEAFF.

The chain combines TRBV5-1 with TRBJ1-1, with a weak D call TRBD1 (5 bases). The CDR3 is 14 residues long. The ends were cut back, 3 bases at V and 3 bases at J, with 12 bases in the middle. Germline CDR1 reads SGHRS; CDR2 reads YFSETQ. DNA for the CDR3: TGCGCCAGCAGCTCGGACGGGGGATACACTGAAGCTTTCTTT. Translating it yields CASSSDGGYTEAFF.

This sequence joins TRBV5-1 and TRBJ1-1, with 8 positions matching TRBD1. The CDR3 totals 13 residues. Looked up from germline, CDR1 is SGHRS and CDR2 is YFSETQ. The trim removed 7 bases at V and 4 bases at J, leaving 6 bases unmatched. The CDR3, as DNA: TGCGCCAGCGGACAGGGTTCCCCCACTGAAGCTTTCTTT. This codes for CASGQGSPTEAFF.

This clone was detected once. This rearrangement joins TRBV5-1 to TRBJ1-6; no clear D gene. The germline V gene encodes CDR1 SGHRS and CDR2 YFSETQ. The CDR3 extends over 15 amino acids. The V and J ends lost 0 bases and 7 bases respectively, with 11 bases between them. CDR3 sequence reads: CASSLAGGTNSPLHF. CDR3 sequence (DNA): TGCGCCAGCAGCTTGGCCGGCGGAACAAATTCACCCCTCCACTTT.

This rearrangement joins TRBV5-1 to TRBJ1-2; 7 bases fit TRBD1. Germline assignment: CDR1 SGHRS and CDR2 YFSETQ. This CDR3 comprises 16 residues. V lost 4 bases, J lost 1 base, and 10 bases stayed unmatched. The CDR3, as DNA: TGCGCCAGCAGCCCCTCAACAGGGGATTATAACTATGGCTACACCTTC. It codes for CASSPSTGDYNYGYTF.

The rearrangement links TRBV18 to TRBJ1-1; 9 bases agree with TRBD1. Germline V lookup: CDR1 KGHSH, CDR2 LQKENI. The CDR3 is 14 amino acids. The V and J ends lost 3 bases and 4 bases, in that order; junction bases with no gene match: 3. The CDR3 nucleotides are TGTGCCAGCTCACCGACGACAGGGGGCACTGAAGCTTTCTTT. Residues: CASSPTTGGTEAFF.

The chain has TRBV19 and TRBJ2-5; a weak D match, TRBD1 (6 bases). Germline V CDR1 and CDR2: LNHDA, SQIVND (reference sequence). This CDR3 is 13 amino acids long. Trimming left V 5 bases short and J 3 bases short, with 10 bases between. The DNA for the CDR3 is TGTGCCAGTAGTTTGGACAGCGAAGAGACCCAGTACTTC. Translated, it gives CASSLDSEETQYF.

The chain couples TRBV18 to TRBJ1-2; D ambiguous. Germline V gives CDR1 KGHSH, CDR2 LQKENI. V lost 3 bases, J lost 2 bases, and 7 bases lay in between. The CDR3 length is 13 residues. The CDR3 loop reads CASSPDKNYGYTF. CDR3 DNA sequence: TGTGCCAGCTCACCCGACAAGAACTATGGCTACACCTTC.

This chain joins TRBV27 and TRBJ1-4; maybe TRBD1 (5 bases). The V gene's germline CDR1 is MNHEY and CDR2 SMNVEV (reference sequence). CDR3 length: 18 residues. The germline V and J ends were trimmed by 5 bases and 5 bases, with 24 bases remaining between them. The CDR3 spells CASSPKALGQTINEKLFF. CDR3 sequence (DNA): TGTGCCAGCAGTCCAAAGGCCCTGGGGCAGACAATAAATGAAAAACTGTTTTTT.

The J gene is TRBJ1-2, the V gene TRBV12-3 or TRBV12-4; tentatively, D is TRBD1 (5 bases). The V gene lost 2 bases and the J gene lost 4 bases, with 8 bases spanning the gap. This CDR3 has 13 residues. For the CDR3, the DNA is TGTGCCAGCAGTTTAAGACAGACCTATGGCTACACCTTC. Amino acids: CASSLRQTYGYTF.

V is TRBV6-4 and J is TRBJ2-2, with D unresolved. From germline, CDR1 is MRHNA and CDR2 SNTAGT. The CDR3 is 16 residues long. V gave up 4 bases and J gave up 0 bases, with 12 bases separating them. Here the CDR3 DNA reads TGTGCCAGCAGTGGTCAAAGTCGGGCGAACACCGGGGAGCTGTTTTTT. This encodes CASSGQSRANTGELFF.

This rearrangement joins TRBV29-1 to TRBJ1-1, with a weak D call TRBD1 (5 bases). Germline V gene lookup returns CDR1 SQVTM and CDR2 ANQGSEA. The CDR3 has 14 amino acids. Trimming took 3 bases from V and 5 from J, leaving 16 bases between them. The CDR3 DNA follows: TGCAGCGTTGAGTCCAGGGCAGGAGGGACTGAAGCTTTCTTT. Protein sequence: CSVESRAGGTEAFF.

This chain connects TRBV12-3 or TRBV12-4 to TRBJ2-1; D is perhaps TRBD1 (6 bases). CDR3 length equals 11 residues. V was pared by 6 bases and J by 8 bases, with 8 bases between. DNA of the CDR3: TGTGCCAGCAGCTACAGGGATGAGCAGTTCTTC. It specifies CASSYRDEQFF.

The rearrangement uses TRBV5-1 and TRBJ1-1; TRBD1 matches 10 bases. The trim removed 0 bases at V and 5 bases at J, leaving 4 bases unmatched. CDR1 is SGHRS, CDR2 YFSETQ, per germline. The CDR3 contains 15 residues. CDR3: CASSLGTGGLTEAFF. The CDR3, as DNA: TGCGCCAGCAGCTTGGGGACAGGGGGGCTTACTGAAGCTTTCTTT.